This TCR beta chain was recorded in a study of blood T cells in healthy people across ages (dated by TCRdb to about 2015). Study-wide context: In model experiments, template switching captured roughly one uniquely barcoded TCR beta cDNA molecule for every two T cells. For two donors (one aged 18 to 29 and one aged 80 or older), the study analyzed two additional independent replicas of 1 million unique cDNA reads from the same blood draw. To track age-related changes in TCR beta repertoire diversity, the study relied on deep sequencing normalized with unique cDNA molecular identifiers. The donors were split into four age groups: young (average approximately 16 years), middle-aged (39), aged (approximately 60) and long-lived (over 75). To avoid experimental bias, donors of different ages were randomly spread across the sequencing lanes.

Library construction relied on 5' RACE. The instrument given in TCRdb is Illumina HiSeq 2500. A second PCR of about 6 to 11 cycles was run with a J-beta primer mix and a sample-barcoded 5' primer. A unique molecular identifier was introduced onto each TCR beta cDNA molecule by a template-switch 5' adaptor carrying 12 random nucleotides. Each sample yielded at least 3 million CDR3-containing paired-end reads. The Mint cDNA synthesis kit, primed by a TRBC-specific oligonucleotide, was used to synthesize first-strand cDNA from all RNA. Following uracil-DNA glycosylase treatment, a first 18-cycle PCR with universal primers M1SS and BC2_uni_R was performed on all cDNA. Per the source publication's procedure: For normalization, 1 million high-quality reads, each with a distinct molecular identifier, were randomly selected from each sample. Reads sharing molecular identifiers were discarded rather than binned into consensus sequences. MiTCR, run with a Q25 quality threshold and the strictest error-elimination algorithm, handled CDR3 identification, clonotype clustering and error correction. A nonparametric unseen species model using Euler transformation provided a lower-bound estimate of total TCR beta diversity. The raw public reads went through TCRdb reprocessing: fastp at Q25, MiXCR clone calling, in-frame beta chains kept. Identical CDR3 proteins give one entry, which carries the most common genes and DNA. The V and J calls come from TCRdb's annotation, not from the publication. Counted in this sample were over 950,000 distinct CDR3 sequences; roughly half of them appeared once. Around 21% of the sample rests with the top ten.

The study at large found these results: Observed TCR beta diversity correlated strongly with the percentage of naive T cells measured by flow cytometry. Total diversity estimates from one million sequenced T cells were considered lower bounds and underestimates. As age increased, observed TCR beta diversity per million T cells dropped in a roughly linear way, and a significant reduction was already evident by age 40. Compared with the aged group, the long-lived group had more naive CD4+ T cells, fewer expanded clones and increased TCR diversity, suggesting age selection. Donor CMV infection status was unknown, potentially confounding age-related changes in expanded clonotypes. Conclusive comparison of naive and antigen-experienced compartments was prevented by the profiling of bulk unsorted PBMCs.

Donors were about 36 systemically healthy Caucasian individuals from Russia aged roughly 6 to 95 years. Each donor gave 9 to 10 milliliters of peripheral blood, collected into EDTA-treated Vacutainer tubes. PBMCs were isolated by Ficoll-Paque density-gradient centrifugation, with at least 6.5 million obtained per sample. Trizol reagent was used to extract total RNA from the PBMCs, yielding at least 5 micrograms per sample. For every donor, flow cytometry on a PBMC aliquot measured the percentage of naive CD45RAhigh/CD27high T cells. The CDR3 contains 15 residues, cysteine and phenylalanine counted. CDR3 DNA only is kept here, 45 bases in frame from base 1. The trim is 5 bases for V and 4 bases for J, with a gap of 19 bases between the germline ends. CDR1 is given as DFQATT and CDR2 as SNEGSKA, both from the germline V gene (reference sequence). The table lists this clonotype with a count of one. Its binding antigen is unknown. No base-level quality is on record; no much larger clone is a single base apart.

The receptor's source is a woman aged 55-70 years in good health. Sequencing was performed on blood. The chain couples TRBV20-1 to TRBJ2-3, and perhaps TRBD2 as D gene, on 5 matching bases. The sequence in DNA is TGCAGTGCTCATGGAAGCGGCAATAACCCAGATACGCAGTATTTT. Its product reads: CSAHGSGNNPDTQYF.